This TCR beta chain was found in a study of neurological immune-mediated disorders. Study results and caveats: HTLV-1-associated myelopathy led in TCR clonal expansion, while multiple sclerosis ranked lowest, below healthy controls.

Germline loops: CDR1 MNHEY, CDR2 SVGEGT. Trimming stripped 6 bases from V and 1 base from J, with 13 bases between. The CDR3 has 15 amino acids. Comments on this clonotype: Antigen: not known.

The cDNA came from 5'RACE, which used 10-nucleotide random UMIs. TCRdb reprocessed the 5' RACE reads with MiXCR, giving one entry per CDR3 protein. The sample lists roughly 62,000 distinct CDR3 sequences, less than 6% occurring once. Input material: PBMCs. V usage is TRBV6-2 or TRBV6-3 and J usage is TRBJ1-5; tentatively, D is TRBD1 (6 bases). The receptor was derived from a woman aged 45-65 years with multiple sclerosis. The CDR3 DNA sequence: TGTGCCAGCAGCTCTGGACAGCTAAGCAATCAGCCCCAGCATTTT. Translating it yields CASSSGQLSNQPQHF.